This T cell receptor beta chain emerged from a study of cytomegalovirus exposure and HLA in healthy donors (dated by TCRdb to about 2017). With regard to the full study: According to a later analysis, the 120 or so validation repertoires were produced on the same platform as the 666 repertoires of the first cohort. The study aimed to test whether signatures of past pathogen exposure could be identified by cataloging public T cell receptors. Besides the first cohort of about 730 subjects, a separate validation cohort made up of over 95 different subjects was used. To predict cytomegalovirus infection status, the study combined high-throughput TCR immunosequencing, statistical association of individual TCRs with disease status, and machine learning.

Beyond this particular receptor, the publication reports: A later analysis lacked HLA typing for the validation cohort, so it scored co-occurrence in that cohort across all 120 or so repertoires. According to the authors, the approach could potentially be generalized to other disease states and immunological phenotypes. A total of 164 TCR beta chains were listed by the study as associated with cytomegalovirus. In vitro tests confirmed that a few of the cytomegalovirus-associated TCR beta chains recognize cytomegalovirus antigens. Most TCR sequences were observed very rarely across donors, whereas some public TCRs were present in many individuals. The classifier was reported to diagnose cytomegalovirus status with high specificity and sensitivity in both the original cohort and the validation cohort. A later analysis found that TCRs clustered in the first cohort also tended to co-occur in the 95 to 150 validation repertoires, with 90% to 95% of cluster scores above 0.

About this clone itself: Its antigen has not been determined. The sample holds no much larger clone one base away, and base qualities are not on file.

The CDR3 sequence holds 13 residues, the cysteine and phenylalanine included. Just CDR3 DNA is preserved here, 39 bases in frame from base 1. The germline V gene (reference sequence) sets CDR1 to LNHNV and CDR2 to YYDKDF. Between the V and J ends, shortened by 3 bases and 8 bases respectively, the junction contains 11 bases. The donors were included in the validation cohort of some 110 subjects, a group kept apart from the approximately 700-subject first cohort. The library was produced with the immunoSEQ multiplex PCR assay. Per the authors' processing: A statistical classification framework was developed to diagnose cytomegalovirus status using the catalog of TCR beta chain sequences. Entries here come from immuneACCESS through TCRdb and include only in-frame sequences with V and J called. Some clones fail to appear in such tables; in the studies checked, an unresolved V gene covers under half of the shortfall, and the cause of the remainder is unknown. V, J and clone size reflect that table, while D and trimming were determined from the DNA. Counted in this sample were about 140,000 clones; approximately 88% of them appeared once. The top ten clones comprise 3.5% to 5.5% of the sample.

The receptor was derived from a man aged 18-30 years in good health and CMV-seropositive. The rearranged segments are TRBV15 and TRBJ2-1, and TRBD2 may be the D gene, going by 6 matching bases. The sequencing input was PBMCs. The DNA sequence is given as TGTGCCACCAGCAGCGGGAGTACGGATGAGCAGTTCTTC. This sequence encodes CATSSGSTDEQFF.